This TCR beta chain was identified during a study of CD8+CD57+ T cells in acquired aplastic anemia. Looking at the study overall: Sorted CD4+ and CD8+ cells gave an average of approximately 3 ug of DNA. Read counts for CD4+ cells (from healthy donors) averaged roughly 10 million.

General study points: Patients and controls shared over 25 CD8+ CDR3 sequences, which appeared highly expressed in patients and within their immunodominant clones.

A word on this clonotype: Its antigen is undetermined.

Genomic DNA acted as the template from which TCR beta VDJ combination and CDR3 sequence profiling were carried out. TCRdb ran MiXCR on the reads and lists one entry per CDR3 protein. Of about 400,000 distinct CDR3 sequences in the sample, 60% to 80% are singletons; the top ten hold less than 4%. The CDR3 has 12 amino acids. The V end was cut by 6 bases, the J end by 8 bases, with 10 bases between. The sequencing input was sorted CD4+, CD8+, or CD8+CD57+ T cells (not recorded which) from PBMCs. V is TRBV12-3 or TRBV12-4 and J is TRBJ1-4; D call uncertain. The TCR comes from a human donor in good health, serving as a control. The CDR3 here is CASSTAWEKLFF. The CDR3, as DNA: TGTGCCAGCAGCACAGCGTGGGAAAAACTGTTTTTT.